This T cell receptor (beta chain) was captured in a study of beta chain features in type 1 diabetes. Study-level results: Cells with high TCR expression could be over-represented when cDNA is sequenced.

Germline values: CDR1 SGHVS, CDR2 FNYEAQ. The CDR3 sequence is 15 residues long. With V trimmed by 2 bases and J by 7 bases, 6 bases remained unmatched. The study reverse transcribed the entire isolated RNA, so it sequenced expressed TCRB transcripts. Profiling relied on immunoSEQ multiplex PCR, and the TCRdb table lists in-frame clones only, not all of them. Of some 500,000 clones in the sample, about 10% were seen once. As concerns this clone: The antigen is undetermined.

This rearrangement joins TRBV7-6 to TRBJ2-7; 12 bases are a match to TRBD2. The receptor's source is a woman under 30 in good health. Specimen: naive CD4+ T cells from blood. CDR3 in DNA: TGTGCCAGCAGCTTACCGGCTAGCGGGAGGGTGGAGCAGTACTTC. Protein product: CASSLPASGRVEQYF.